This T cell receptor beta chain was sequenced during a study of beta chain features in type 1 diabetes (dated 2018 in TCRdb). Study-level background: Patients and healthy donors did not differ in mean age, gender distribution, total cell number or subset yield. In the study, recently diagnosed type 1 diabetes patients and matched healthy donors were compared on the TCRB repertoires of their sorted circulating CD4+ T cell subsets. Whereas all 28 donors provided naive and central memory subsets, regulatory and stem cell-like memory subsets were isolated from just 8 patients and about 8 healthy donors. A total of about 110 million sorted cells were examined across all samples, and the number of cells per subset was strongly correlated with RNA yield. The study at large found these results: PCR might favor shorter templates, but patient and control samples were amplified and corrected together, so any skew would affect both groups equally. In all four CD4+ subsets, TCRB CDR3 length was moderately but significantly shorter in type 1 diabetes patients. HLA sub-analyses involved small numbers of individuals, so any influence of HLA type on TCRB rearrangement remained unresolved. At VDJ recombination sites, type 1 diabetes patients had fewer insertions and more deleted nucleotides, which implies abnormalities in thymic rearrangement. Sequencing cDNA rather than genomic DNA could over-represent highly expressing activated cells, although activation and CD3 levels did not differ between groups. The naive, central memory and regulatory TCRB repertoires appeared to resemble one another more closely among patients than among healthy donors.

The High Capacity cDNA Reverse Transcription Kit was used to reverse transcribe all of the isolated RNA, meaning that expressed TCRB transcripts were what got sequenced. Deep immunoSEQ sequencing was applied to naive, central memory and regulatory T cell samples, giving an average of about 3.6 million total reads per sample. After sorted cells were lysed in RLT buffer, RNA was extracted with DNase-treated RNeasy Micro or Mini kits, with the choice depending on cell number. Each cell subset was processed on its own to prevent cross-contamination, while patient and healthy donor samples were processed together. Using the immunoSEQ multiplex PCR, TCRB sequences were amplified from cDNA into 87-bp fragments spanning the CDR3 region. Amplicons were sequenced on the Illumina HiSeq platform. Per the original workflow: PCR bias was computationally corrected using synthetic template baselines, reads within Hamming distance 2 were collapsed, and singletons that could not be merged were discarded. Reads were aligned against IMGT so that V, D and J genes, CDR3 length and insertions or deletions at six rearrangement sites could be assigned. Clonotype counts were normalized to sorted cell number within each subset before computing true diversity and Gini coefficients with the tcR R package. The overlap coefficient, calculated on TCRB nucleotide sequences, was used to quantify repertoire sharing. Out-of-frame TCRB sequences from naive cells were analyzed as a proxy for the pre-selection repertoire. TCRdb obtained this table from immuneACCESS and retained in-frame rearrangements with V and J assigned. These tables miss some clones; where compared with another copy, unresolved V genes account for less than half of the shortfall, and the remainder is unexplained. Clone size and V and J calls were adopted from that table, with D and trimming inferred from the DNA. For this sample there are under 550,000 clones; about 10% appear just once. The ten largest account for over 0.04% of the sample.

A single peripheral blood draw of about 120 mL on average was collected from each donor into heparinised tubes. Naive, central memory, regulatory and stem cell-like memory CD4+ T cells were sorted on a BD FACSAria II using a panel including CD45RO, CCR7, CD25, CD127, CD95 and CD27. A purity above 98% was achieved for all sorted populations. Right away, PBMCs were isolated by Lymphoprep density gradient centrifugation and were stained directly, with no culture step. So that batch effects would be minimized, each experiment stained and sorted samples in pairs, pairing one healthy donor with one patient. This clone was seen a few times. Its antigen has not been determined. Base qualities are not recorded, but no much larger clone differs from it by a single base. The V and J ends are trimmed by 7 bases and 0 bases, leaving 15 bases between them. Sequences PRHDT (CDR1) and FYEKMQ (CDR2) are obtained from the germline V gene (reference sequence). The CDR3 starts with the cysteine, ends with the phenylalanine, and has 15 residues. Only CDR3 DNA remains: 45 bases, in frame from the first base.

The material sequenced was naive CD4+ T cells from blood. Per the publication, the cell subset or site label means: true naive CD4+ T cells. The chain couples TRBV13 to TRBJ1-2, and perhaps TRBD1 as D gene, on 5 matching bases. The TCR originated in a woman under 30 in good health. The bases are TGTGCCAGCAACCTCCTCCGGGGACCTAACTATGGCTACACCTTC. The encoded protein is CASNLLRGPNYGYTF.